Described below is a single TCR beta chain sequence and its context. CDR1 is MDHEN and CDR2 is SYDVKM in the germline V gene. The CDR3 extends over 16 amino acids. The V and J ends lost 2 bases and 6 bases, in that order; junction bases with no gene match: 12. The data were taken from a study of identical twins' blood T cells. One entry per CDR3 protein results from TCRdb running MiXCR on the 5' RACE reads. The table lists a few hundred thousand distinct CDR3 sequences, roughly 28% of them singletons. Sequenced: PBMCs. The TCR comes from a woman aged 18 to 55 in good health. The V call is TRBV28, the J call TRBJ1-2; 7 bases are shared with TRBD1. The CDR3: CASSLTLEGAVNGYTF. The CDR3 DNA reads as TGTGCCAGCAGTTTAACCCTCGAGGGGGCAGTAAATGGCTACACCTTC.